The rows below give T cell receptor beta chains drawn from one sample of a study of cytomegalovirus exposure and HLA in healthy donors. Sequenced by immunoSEQ multiplex PCR; TCRdb stores in-frame clones only, minus some. Of roughly 180,000 clones detected, about 73% appear once; the ten largest clones hold about 13%. What was sequenced was PBMCs. The receptor set was obtained from a woman between 50 and 59 years old in good health and CMV-seropositive. The CDR3 runs from the conserved cysteine through the conserved F or W. The D gene is left open where the match is weak. Size values are once, few and many counts, or a class for expanded clones, and some rows have none.

v_call	d_call	clone_size	j_call	cdr3_aa	cdr3_nt
TRBV6-4	-	-	TRBJ2-3	CASSGVYGEHTDTQYF	TGTGCCAGCAGTGGAGTTTATGGGGAGCACACAGATACGCAGTATTTT
TRBV19	-	once	TRBJ2-7	CASSIGGTYEQYF	TGTGCCAGTAGTATCGGCGGAACCTACGAGCAGTACTTC
TRBV21-1	-	-	TRBJ2-7	CASSKSREQYF	TGTGCCAGCAGCAAATCGAGAGAGCAGTACTTC
TRBV9	-	-	TRBJ2-3	CASSATDTQYF	TGTGCCAGCAGCGCGACAGATACGCAGTATTTT
TRBV7-2	-	-	TRBJ2-1	CASSSSAYNEQFF	TGTGCCAGCAGTTCCTCAGCCTACAATGAGCAGTTCTTC
TRBV29-1	-	-	TRBJ2-3	CSVVSGSATDTQYF	TGCAGCGTTGTTTCGGGTTCCGCGACCGATACGCAGTATTTT
TRBV27	TRBD2	once	TRBJ2-1	CASSLISGVRNEQFF	TGTGCCAGCAGTTTAATTAGCGGGGTAAGGAATGAGCAGTTCTTC
TRBV5-4	-	-	TRBJ1-4	CASSLQGRSEKLFF	TGTGCCAGCAGCCTACAGGGTCGGAGTGAAAAACTGTTTTTT
TRBV5-4	-	-	TRBJ2-7	CASSLGGRVHEQYF	TGTGCCAGCAGCTTGGGTGGCAGGGTTCACGAGCAGTACTTC
TRBV5-1	TRBD2	-	TRBJ2-5	CASSLALSLAGGGETQYF	TGCGCCAGCAGCTTGGCCCTATCACTAGCGGGGGGAGGAGAGACCCAGTACTTC
TRBV5-1	TRBD2	-	TRBJ2-3	CASSLGGGGSTDTQYF	TGCGCCAGCAGCTTGGGTGGGGGGGGAAGCACAGATACGCAGTATTTT
TRBV2	-	-	TRBJ1-4	CASARVGAGNEKLFF	TGTGCCAGCGCTCGGGTAGGGGCAGGAAATGAAAAACTGTTTTTT
TRBV9	-	-	TRBJ1-2	CASSSHGYNGYTF	TGTGCCAGCTCCAGCCACGGGTACAATGGCTACACCTTC
TRBV7-2	TRBD1	-	TRBJ1-2	CASGRDRTLYGYTF	TGTGCCAGCGGTCGGGACAGAACCCTCTATGGCTACACCTTC
TRBV6-5	-	-	TRBJ2-7	CASSYSRLASNEQYF	TGTGCCAGCAGTTACTCCCGGCTAGCGTCTAACGAGCAGTACTTC
TRBV11-2	-	-	TRBJ1-2	CASRFSGDLWGYTF	TGTGCCAGCAGATTTTCAGGGGACCTATGGGGCTACACCTTC
TRBV11-2	TRBD2	few	TRBJ2-5	CASSHGRGAYQETQYF	TGTGCCAGCAGCCACGGGCGGGGGGCGTACCAAGAGACCCAGTACTTC
TRBV10-3	TRBD1	-	TRBJ1-1	CAIKTQGVNTEAFF	TGTGCCATCAAAACACAGGGGGTTAACACTGAAGCTTTCTTT
TRBV30	TRBD1	-	TRBJ1-6	CAWNRDRGYSPLHF	TGTGCCTGGAATCGGGACAGGGGCTATTCACCCCTCCACTTT
TRBV10-3	TRBD2	few	TRBJ2-7	CASRTSGGAHYEQYF	TGTGCCAGTCGGACTAGCGGGGGGGCCCACTACGAGCAGTACTTC
TRBV2	TRBD2	few	TRBJ2-7	CASSPGGGGGAYEQYF	TGTGCCAGCAGCCCTGGTGGTGGCGGGGGGGCGTACGAGCAGTACTTC
TRBV5-1	TRBD2	-	TRBJ2-1	CASSFGIAGDNEQFF	TGCGCCAGCAGCTTCGGGATAGCGGGGGACAATGAGCAGTTCTTC
TRBV16	-	-	TRBJ1-2	CASSHADSGLGGYTF	TGTGCCAGCAGCCACGCGGACAGCGGTTTGGGGGGCTACACCTTC
TRBV7-8	TRBD2	-	TRBJ2-1	CASSLAAGGRNEQFF	TGTGCCAGCAGCTTAGCGGCGGGGGGGCGGAATGAGCAGTTCTTC
TRBV7-6	-	-	TRBJ1-6	CASSLKSGPSPLHF	TGTGCCAGCAGCTTAAAGAGCGGGCCTTCACCCCTCCACTTT
TRBV6-6	TRBD1	-	TRBJ1-1	CASSVTGVSEAFF	TGTGCCAGCAGTGTTACAGGGGTCAGTGAAGCTTTCTTT
TRBV5-1	-	few	TRBJ2-7	CASSPDVVAGGYEQYF	TGCGCCAGCAGCCCGGACGTCGTGGCTGGAGGTTACGAGCAGTACTTC
TRBV7-3	-	-	TRBJ2-2	CASSLLRGTGELFF	TGTGCCAGCAGCTTATTACGAGGCACCGGGGAGCTGTTTTTT
TRBV10-3	-	-	TRBJ1-1	CAISEQAKMNTEAFF	TGTGCCATCAGTGAGCAGGCAAAGATGAACACTGAAGCTTTCTTT
TRBV2	TRBD1	-	TRBJ2-7	CASSDRGLYYEQYF	TGTGCCAGCAGTGACAGGGGGTTGTACTACGAGCAGTACTTC
TRBV9	-	few	TRBJ2-7	CASSVGIGQGNPYEQYF	TGTGCCAGCAGCGTCGGAATCGGGCAGGGGAACCCCTACGAGCAGTACTTC
TRBV7-9	-	-	TRBJ1-3	CASSFQGPGNTIYF	TGTGCCAGCAGCTTTCAGGGCCCTGGAAACACCATATATTTT
TRBV5-1	-	-	TRBJ1-6	CASNLGGANSPLHF	TGCGCCAGCAATTTAGGGGGGGCGAATTCACCCCTCCACTTT
TRBV6-1	TRBD1	-	TRBJ1-1	CASSSGTGGAEAFF	TGTGCCAGCAGTTCCGGGACAGGGGGGGCTGAAGCTTTCTTT
TRBV7-3	-	-	TRBJ1-6	CASSATGSQSSPLHF	TGTGCCAGCAGCGCGACGGGGAGCCAGTCTTCACCCCTCCACTTT
TRBV7-9	TRBD1	-	TRBJ1-6	CSSSLDQGAGTPLHF	TGTTCCAGCAGCTTAGATCAGGGGGCAGGAACACCCCTCCACTTT
TRBV6-5	TRBD1	-	TRBJ2-2	CASRGQVRGTGELFF	TGTGCCAGCAGAGGACAGGTTAGAGGAACCGGGGAGCTGTTTTTT
TRBV28	-	once	TRBJ2-3	CASNGGFDTQYF	TGTGCCAGCAATGGGGGCTTCGATACGCAGTATTTT
TRBV5-4	TRBD2	-	TRBJ2-1	CASSLGTSGLVGDEQFF	TGTGCCAGCAGCTTGGGGACTAGCGGGTTAGTCGGCGATGAGCAGTTCTTC
TRBV18	TRBD2	-	TRBJ2-7	CASSPRTGGEQYF	TGTGCCAGCTCACCACGAACGGGGGGGGAGCAGTACTTC
TRBV6-5	TRBD1	-	TRBJ2-7	CASSPTSGQGDEQYF	TGTGCCAGCAGTCCGACGTCGGGACAGGGCGACGAGCAGTACTTC
TRBV7-9	TRBD1	once	TRBJ1-1	CASSFGTGLNTEAFF	TGTGCCAGCAGCTTCGGGACAGGGCTGAACACTGAAGCTTTCTTT
TRBV7-9	TRBD1	few	TRBJ1-1	CASSLYGRGLNTEAFF	TGTGCCAGCAGCTTATACGGCAGGGGGCTGAACACTGAAGCTTTCTTT